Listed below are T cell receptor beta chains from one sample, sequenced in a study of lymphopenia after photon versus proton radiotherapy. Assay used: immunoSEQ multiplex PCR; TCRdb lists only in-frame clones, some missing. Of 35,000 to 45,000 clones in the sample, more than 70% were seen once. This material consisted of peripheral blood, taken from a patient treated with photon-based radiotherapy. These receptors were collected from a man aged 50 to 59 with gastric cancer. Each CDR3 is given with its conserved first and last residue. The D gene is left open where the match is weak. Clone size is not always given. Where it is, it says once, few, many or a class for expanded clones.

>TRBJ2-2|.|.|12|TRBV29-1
TGCAGCGTTGCCGGCCACACCGGGGAGCTGTTTTTT
CSVAGHTGELFF
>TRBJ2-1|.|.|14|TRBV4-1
TGCGCCAGCAGCGTCCGGGCCCCTGAGGGTGAGCAGTTCTTC
CASSVRAPEGEQFF
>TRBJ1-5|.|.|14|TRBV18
TGTGCCAGCTCACCATTTGATAGCAATCAGCCCCAGCATTTT
CASSPFDSNQPQHF
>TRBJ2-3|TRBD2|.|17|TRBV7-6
TGTGCCAGCAGCTTAGAAACTAGCGGGAGGGCCCCAGATACGCAGTATTTT
CASSLETSGRAPDTQYF
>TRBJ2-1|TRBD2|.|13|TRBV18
TGTGCCACACTAGCGGGCAAGGGGGATGAGCAGTTCTTC
CATLAGKGDEQFF
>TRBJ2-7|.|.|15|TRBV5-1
TGCGCCAGCAGCTTTTGGGGTGAGGGTACCTACGAGCAGTACTTC
CASSFWGEGTYEQYF
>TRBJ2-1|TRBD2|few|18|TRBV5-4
TGTGCCAGCAGCTCGGGGACTAGCGGGAGGATGGGCTACAATGAGCAGTTCTTC
CASSSGTSGRMGYNEQFF
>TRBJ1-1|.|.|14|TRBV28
TGTGCCAGCAGTTTGGACGGGGAGGGCACTGAAGCTTTCTTT
CASSLDGEGTEAFF
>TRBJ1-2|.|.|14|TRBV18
TGTGCCAGCTCACCAAACGGAGGGGCAGGTGGCTACACCTTC
CASSPNGGAGGYTF
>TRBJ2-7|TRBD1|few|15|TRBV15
TGTGCCACCAGCAGAGATACACAGGGGTCCTACGAGCAGTACTTC
CATSRDTQGSYEQYF
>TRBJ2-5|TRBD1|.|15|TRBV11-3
TGTGCCAGCAGCTTAGAGGGACAGAAAGGAGAGACCCAGTACTTC
CASSLEGQKGETQYF
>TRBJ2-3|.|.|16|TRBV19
TGTGCCAGTAGTATGTCGTGGGACCAAAACAGAGATACGCAGTATTTT
CASSMSWDQNRDTQYF
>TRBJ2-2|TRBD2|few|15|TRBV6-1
TGTGCCAGCAGTGGACTAGCGGTAAACACCGGGGAGCTGTTTTTT
CASSGLAVNTGELFF
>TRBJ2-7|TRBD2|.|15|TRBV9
TGTGCCAGCAGCGTAGACCCCGGGAGGGCGGGAGAGCAGTACTTC
CASSVDPGRAGEQYF
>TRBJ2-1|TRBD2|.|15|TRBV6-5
TGTGCCAGCAGTTCCGGGACTAGCGGGAGGTTAGTGCAGTTCTTC
CASSSGTSGRLVQFF
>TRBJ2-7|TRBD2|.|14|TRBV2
TGTGCCAGCAGATCGGGAGGGGGAGCCTACGAGCAGTACTTC
CASRSGGGAYEQYF
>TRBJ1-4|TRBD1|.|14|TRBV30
TGTGCCTGGAGGAGGGACAGTAAGAATGAAAAACTGTTTTTT
CAWRRDSKNEKLFF
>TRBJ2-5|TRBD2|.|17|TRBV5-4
TGTGCCAGCAGCCCCGGGACTAGCGGGAGATCCCAAGAGACCCAGTACTTC
CASSPGTSGRSQETQYF
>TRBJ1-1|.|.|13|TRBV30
TGTGCCTGGAGCGCGTCTAAGGACACTGAAGCTTTCTTT
CAWSASKDTEAFF
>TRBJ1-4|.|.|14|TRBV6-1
TGTGCCAGCTCAAAGACTGCAACTAATGAAAAACTGTTTTTT
CASSKTATNEKLFF
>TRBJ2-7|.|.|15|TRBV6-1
TGTGCCAGCAGTGCCCGACAGAGGACCCCTCTCGAGCAGTACTTC
CASSARQRTPLEQYF
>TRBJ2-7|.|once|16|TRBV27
TGTGCCAGCAGTCCAACGGCCTGGGGGACCCCCTACGAGCAGTACTTC
CASSPTAWGTPYEQYF
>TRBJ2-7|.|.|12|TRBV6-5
TGTGCCAGCAGTTCGGGCCGGATCGAGCAGTACTTC
CASSSGRIEQYF
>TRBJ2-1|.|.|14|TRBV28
TGTGCCAGCAGTTCGGGACATGGGAACAATGAGCAGTTCTTC
CASSSGHGNNEQFF
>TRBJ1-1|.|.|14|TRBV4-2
TGTGCCAGCAGCCTGTACGGCGTGAACACTGAAGCTTTCTTT
CASSLYGVNTEAFF
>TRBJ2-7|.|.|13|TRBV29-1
TGCAGCGTTGGTACAGGGAGCTCCTACGAGCAGTACTTC
CSVGTGSSYEQYF
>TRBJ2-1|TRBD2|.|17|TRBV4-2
TGTGCCAGCAGCCAGGTTGCTAGGACTAGCGATTACAATGAGCAGTTCTTC
CASSQVARTSDYNEQFF
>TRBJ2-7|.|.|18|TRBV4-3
TGCGCCAGCAGCCAAGTGAAGGGGCCGGTGGCGGGACGCTACGAGCAGTACTTC
CASSQVKGPVAGRYEQYF